The clone carrying this T cell receptor (beta chain) occurred many times. Its antigen is currently unknown. This entry belongs to a study of shared clonotypes between healthy human individuals. General observations from the study: It was observed that roughly 5.5% of naive CD4 clonotypes were shared across a handful of donors.

CDR1 is SGHTA and CDR2 is FQGNSA in the germline V gene. V shed 5 bases and J shed 9 bases, with 17 bases lying between them. The CDR3 consists of 14 residues. At a deep level, the assay was run. The repertoire was sequenced with immunoSEQ multiplex PCR; TCRdb's copy has only in-frame clones and lacks some. Among about 960,000 clones listed, about three quarters were seen once. The genes are TRBV7-2 and TRBJ2-1; unclear D gene. Sequenced material: memory CD4+ T cells sorted from blood. Indicated subset: CD45RA-negative fraction. This sequence was found in a man between 18 and 29 years old in good health. The CDR3 nucleotides are TGTGCCAGCAGCCAGAATTCCGGTTCGGGTGAGCAGTTCTTC. Translated: CASSQNSGSGEQFF.